One and the same sample provided the 31 T cell receptor beta chains below, sequenced in a study of blood T cells in healthy people across ages. The use of a sample-barcoded 5' primer and a J-beta primer mix characterized a second PCR of roughly 6 to 11 cycles. Each CDR3 protein is one row after TCRdb ran MiXCR on the 5' RACE reads. The sample carries hundreds of thousands of distinct CDR3 sequences, roughly 56% recorded once. The sequencing sample was made of blood. The source of these receptors is a man aged 35 to 55 in good health.

The rearrangement links TRBV15 to TRBJ2-7; the D is unclear. Germline V gene lookup returns CDR1 LNHNV and CDR2 YYDKDF (reference sequence). V lost 0 bases, J lost 5 bases, and 2 bases lay in between. The CDR3 contains 11 residues. The CDR3 nucleotides read TGTGCCACCAGCAGAGAGCACGAGCAGTACTTC. This codes for CATSREHEQYF. Full variable domain (rest looked up from reference TRBV15 and TRBJ2-7): DAMVIQNPRYQVTQFGKPVTLSCSQTLNHNVMYWYQQKSSQAPKLLFHYYDKDFNNEADTPDNFQSRRPNTSFCFLDIRSPGLGDTAMYLCATSREHEQYFGPGTRLTVT.

This clonotype was counted only a few times. CDR3 nucleotides: TGTGCCAGCAGCTATCCGGGACAGGGAATCTCTGGGGCCAACGTCCTGACTTTC. It yields the protein CASSYPGQGISGANVLTF. The chain couples TRBV6-2 or TRBV6-3 to TRBJ2-6, with 9 nucleotides matching TRBD1. V trimming: 6 bases; J trimming: 0 bases; junction bases outside the gene matches: 9. The CDR3 runs 18 residues. Per the germline V gene, CDR1 is MNHEY and CDR2 is SVGEGT.

The chain is built from TRBV20-1 and TRBJ2-1; 13 bases agree with TRBD2. The J segment lost 7 bases and the V segment lost 0 bases, leaving 18 bases of the junction unmatched. The CDR3 sequence is 20 residues long. Germline V gene data show CDR1 as DFQATT and CDR2 as SNEGSKA (reference sequence). CDR3 in DNA: TGCAGTGCTAGAGATCTGGGTAGGACTAGCGGGAGACCCCTGAGTAATGAGCAGTTCTTC. This encodes CSARDLGRTSGRPLSNEQFF.

There are a few counts of this clonotype. The rearrangement uses TRBV3-1 and TRBJ2-1; the match to TRBD2 covers 7 bases. V trimming: 4 bases; J trimming: 8 bases; junction bases outside the gene matches: 8. The germline CDR1 and CDR2 sequences are LGHDT and YNNKEL (reference sequence). This CDR3 comprises 14 residues. The CDR3 loop is CASSRAGSIDEQFF. The CDR3 DNA sequence: TGTGCCAGCAGCCGAGCGGGATCCATAGATGAGCAGTTCTTC.

Comments on this clonotype: Germline is not matched at one junction end, which may reflect a read error. The genes are TRBV29-1 and TRBJ2-7, with D unclear. CDR3 length: 14 amino acids. Germline CDR1 reads SQVTM; CDR2 reads ANQGSEA. As DNA, the CDR3 is TGCAGCGCCGTCGGCAGTGGCCCTCCCTACGAGCAGAACTTC. This gives the protein CSAVGSGPPYEQNF.

The V gene is TRBV20-1, the J gene TRBJ1-1; D may be TRBD1 (5 bases). Germline values: CDR1 DFQATT, CDR2 SNEGSKA (reference sequence). V was pared by 1 base and J by 4 bases, with 13 bases between. The CDR3 runs to 14 residues. CDR3 nucleotides: TGCAGTGCTAGAGTGGGTTGGGGGGTCACTGAAGCTTTCTTT. Encoded protein: CSARVGWGVTEAFF.

The chain links TRBV7-2 to TRBJ2-5; D uncertain. The CDR3 is 14 amino acids. Per the germline V gene, CDR1 is SGHTA and CDR2 is FQGNSA. V lost 1 base to trimming and J lost 5 bases, with 11 bases between them. The CDR3 region is CASSLVNSHETQYF. The DNA of the CDR3 is TGTGCCAGCAGCTTAGTGAACTCCCACGAGACCCAGTACTTC.

The chain is built from TRBV5-4 and TRBJ2-7; a weak D match, TRBD2 (6 bases). Trimming left V 2 bases short and J 0 bases short, with 9 bases between. CDR1 and CDR2 from the germline V gene are SGHNT and YYREEE (reference sequence). This CDR3 is built from 14 residues. The CDR3 spells CASSFGTYSYEQYF. CDR3 sequence (DNA): TGTGCCAGCAGCTTTGGGACTTACTCCTACGAGCAGTACTTC.

The chain combines TRBV20-1 with TRBJ1-1; perhaps TRBD1 as D (6 bases). This CDR3 is 12 amino acids long. CDR1 DFQATT and CDR2 SNEGSKA come from the germline V gene (reference sequence). V lost 4 bases and J lost 3, with 9 bases in between. The CDR3 loop reads CSAKTGYTEAFF. The CDR3, as DNA: TGCAGTGCTAAGACAGGCTACACTGAAGCTTTCTTT.

Only a few counts were recorded for this clonotype. This sequence joins TRBV27 and TRBJ1-1; D not certain. The length of the CDR3 is 15 residues. The germline gives CDR1 MNHEY, CDR2 SMNVEV (reference sequence). Trimming cost V 5 bases and J 0 bases, with 13 bases left between them. The CDR3 reads CASSQTTVMNTEAFF. CDR3 in DNA: TGTGCCAGCAGTCAGACGACGGTCATGAACACTGAAGCTTTCTTT.

Written as DNA, the CDR3 is TGCGCCAGCAGCCGAGAATCACAGGGGGTCGTAGATACGCAGTATTTT. This sequence encodes CASSRESQGVVDTQYF. V gene TRBV4-1 combines with J gene TRBJ2-3; 8 bases agree with TRBD1. Trimming cost V 4 bases and J 5 bases; bases outside gene matches: 11. The CDR3 runs to 16 residues. Germline V gives CDR1 MGHRA, CDR2 YSYEKL.

The chain couples TRBV19 to TRBJ2-7, with D hard to call. Germline values: CDR1 LNHDA, CDR2 SQIVND (reference sequence). The CDR3 sequence is 13 residues long. V gave up 1 base and J gave up 7 bases, with 11 bases separating them. CDR3 amino acids: CASSIGLNNEQYF. The CDR3 nucleotides read TGTGCCAGTAGTATAGGTCTAAACAATGAGCAGTACTTC.

This clonotype has only a few counts. The chain carries TRBV3-1 and TRBJ2-1; D not resolved. V shed 1 base and J shed 7 bases, with 8 bases lying between them. CDR3 length equals 13 residues. Germline lookup yields CDR1 LGHDT and CDR2 YNNKEL (reference sequence). CDR3 DNA: TGTGCCAGCAGCCAAGTAGCCTGGAATGAGCAGTTCTTC. Protein sequence: CASSQVAWNEQFF.

The rearrangement links TRBV9 to TRBJ2-3, with TRBD2 matching over 7 bases. J gave up 5 bases and V 7 bases, and 13 bases lay outside the gene matches. There are 15 residues in the CDR3. Germline-derived CDR1 and CDR2 are SGDLS and YYNGEE. The CDR3 here is CASRKSPGGGDTQYF. For the CDR3, the DNA is TGTGCCAGCCGAAAGTCTCCGGGAGGTGGAGATACGCAGTATTTT.

The CDR3 loop reads CASSLGSGRPRNEQYF. The CDR3 DNA is TGTGCCAGCAGCTTGGGTAGCGGGAGGCCCCGGAATGAGCAGTACTTC. The chain combines TRBV5-5 with TRBJ2-7, with 10 bases identical to TRBD2. The V gene's germline CDR1 is SGHKS and CDR2 YYEKEE (reference sequence). This CDR3 region has 16 residues. V trimming: 0 bases; J trimming: 7 bases; junction bases outside the gene matches: 10.

This clonotype occurred a few times. The chain uses TRBV28 and TRBJ2-5; perhaps TRBD1 as D (6 bases). Per germline, CDR1 MDHEN and CDR2 SYDVKM. The CDR3 covers 13 residues. V dropped 6 bases and J dropped 5 bases, with 13 bases sitting between them. CDR3 protein: CASRPTGLETQYF. In DNA form, the CDR3 reads TGTGCCAGCAGACCTACAGGGCTGGAGACCCAGTACTTC. Looking up the rest from reference TRBV28 and TRBJ2-5 gives the full variable domain: DVKVTQSSRYLVKRTGEKVFLECVQDMDHENMFWYRQDPGLGLRLIYFSYDVKMKEKGDIPEGYSVSREKKERFSLILESASTNQTSMYLCASRPTGLETQYFGPGTRLLVL.

CDR3 DNA: TGTGCCAGCAGTAGACTAGCGCGCAATGAGCAGTTCTTC. This translates into CASSRLARNEQFF. The J gene is TRBJ2-1, the V gene TRBV28, with TRBD2 matching 8 bases. The V gene end was trimmed by 5 bases and the J gene end by 6 bases; junction bases not matched to a gene: 3. CDR3 length: 13 amino acids. Germline V gene data show CDR1 as MDHEN and CDR2 as SYDVKM.

V and J are TRBV7-8 and TRBJ2-7; TRBD2 matches 13 bases. V was pared by 6 bases and J by 4 bases, with 9 bases of the junction left unmatched. The CDR3 has 16 residues. Germline CDR1 and CDR2: SGHVS and FQNEAQ. CDR3 loop: CASRRLAGGSFYEQYF. The CDR3 DNA reads TGTGCCAGCAGACGACTAGCGGGAGGAAGTTTTTACGAGCAGTACTTC. The full variable domain, completed using reference TRBV7-8 and TRBJ2-7, is GAGVSQSPRYKVAKRGQDVALRCDPISGHVSLFWYQQALGQGPEFLTYFQNEAQLDKSGLPSDRFFAERPEGSVSTLKIQRTQQEDSAVYLCASRRLAGGSFYEQYFGPGTRLTVT.

The chain uses TRBV6-1 and TRBJ2-1; D unresolved. In germline, CDR1 is MNHNS, CDR2 SASEGT. The V gene lost 6 bases and the J gene lost 0 bases, with 24 bases spanning the gap. The CDR3 length is 19 residues. The CDR3 loop is CASSPLALTLSGSYNEQFF. For the CDR3, the DNA is TGTGCCAGCAGCCCACTTGCCCTTACCTTGTCTGGCTCCTACAATGAGCAGTTCTTC.

There are a few counts of this clonotype. Written as DNA, the CDR3 is TGCAGCGTGGGGGCTACCCAAGAGACCCAGTACTTC. Its protein product is CSVGATQETQYF. V and J are TRBV29-1 and TRBJ2-5; D perhaps matches TRBD1 (6 bases). CDR3 length equals 12 residues. Germline V gene lookup returns CDR1 SQVTM and CDR2 ANQGSEA. The V end lost 6 bases, the J end lost 1 base, and 9 bases lay between the germline ends.

This clonotype was seen ten or more times. The chain has TRBV4-1 and TRBJ2-7, with a possible D match to TRBD2 (6 bases). V dropped 1 base and J dropped 6 bases, with 10 bases sitting between them. The germline V gene has CDR1 MGHRA and CDR2 YSYEKL. The CDR3 is 13 residues long. CDR3: CASSQGGLGEQYF. The CDR3 DNA is TGCGCCAGCAGCCAAGGGGGACTTGGCGAGCAGTACTTC.

J is TRBJ1-4 and V is TRBV5-1; TRBD1 agrees at 9 bases. The CDR3 runs 14 residues. Losses at the gene ends were 4 bases for V and 5 bases for J; bases not matched to a gene: 3. Germline CDR1 is SGHRS and CDR2 is YFSETQ. DNA of the CDR3: TGCGCCAGCAGCACCGGGACAGGGAATGAAAAACTGTTTTTT. As protein: CASSTGTGNEKLFF. Supplemented by reference TRBV5-1 and TRBJ1-4, the full variable domain reads KAGVTQTPRYLIKTRGQQVTLSCSPISGHRSVSWYQQTPGQGLQFLFEYFSETQRNKGNFPGRFSGRQFSNSRSEMNVSTLELGDSALYLCASSTGTGNEKLFFGSGTQLSVL.

The chain employs TRBV9 and TRBJ2-1; 9 positions agree with TRBD1. Germline trimming cut 4 bases from V and 10 bases from J; bases unmatched to any gene: 9. The germline V gene encodes CDR1 SGDLS and CDR2 YYNGEE. CDR3 length: 14 amino acids. CDR3 in DNA: TGTGCCAGCAGCCCGAGGACAGGGGAAGGGGAGCAGTTCTTC. As protein: CASSPRTGEGEQFF.

J is TRBJ2-5 and V is TRBV9; possible D gene TRBD2, 6 bases. Germline V gene lookup returns CDR1 SGDLS and CDR2 YYNGEE. This CDR3 contains 14 residues. The germline V and J ends were trimmed by 0 bases and 2 bases, with 8 bases remaining between them. The CDR3 region is CASSVGAGQETQYF. The CDR3 DNA sequence: TGTGCCAGCAGCGTAGGGGCGGGGCAAGAGACCCAGTACTTC.

The chain links TRBV11-1 to TRBJ2-5; D gene unclear. The CDR3 has 13 residues. V lost 5 bases and J lost 5, with 12 bases in between. Germline V lookup: CDR1 SGHAT, CDR2 FQDESV (reference sequence). The CDR3 DNA reads TGTGCCAGCAGCGCACGTTTGCTGGAGACCCAGTACTTC. Amino acids: CASSARLLETQYF.

This clonotype was recorded a few times. This chain uses TRBV7-2 with TRBJ2-4, with D unclear. The CDR3 is made up of 11 amino acids. V gave up 4 bases and J gave up 8 bases, with 6 bases separating them. Germline values: CDR1 SGHTA, CDR2 FQGNSA. The CDR3 protein is CASSSADIQYF. CDR3 bases: TGTGCCAGCAGCTCGGCCGACATTCAGTACTTC.

This sequence joins TRBV11-2 and TRBJ2-1; 8 bases line up with TRBD2. The end of the DNA aligns better with TRBJ2-7, so the J call may be wrong. CDR1 is SGHAT and CDR2 is FQNNGV in the germline V gene. The CDR3 has 16 residues. The CDR3 region has the DNA TGTGCCAGCAGCTTAGCACGAGCGGGAGCAAACAATGAGCAGTACTTC. Amino acids: CASSLARAGANNEQYF.

The rearrangement joins TRBV27 to TRBJ1-2; D is ambiguous. The CDR3 length is 13 residues. Germline lookup yields CDR1 MNHEY and CDR2 SMNVEV (reference sequence). V shed 6 bases and J shed 3 bases, with 11 bases lying between them. As DNA, the CDR3 is TGTGCCAGCAGCCCTGAGTTACACTATGGCTACACCTTC. As protein: CASSPELHYGYTF.

V gene TRBV6-2 or TRBV6-3 combines with J gene TRBJ2-3; D is ambiguous. The CDR3 totals 14 residues. Germline CDR1 MNHEY, CDR2 SVGEGT. V lost 7 bases, J lost 6 bases, and 17 bases lay in between. The CDR3 DNA reads TGTGCCAGCAATCTGATCCAAATGATGGATACGCAGTATTTT. Translated: CASNLIQMMDTQYF.

In its sample, this clonotype was seen a few times. V usage is TRBV7-2 and J usage is TRBJ2-3; 9 nucleotides match TRBD2. The ends lost 4 bases at V and 0 bases at J; junction bases unmatched: 11. CDR1 and CDR2 (germline): SGHTA, FQGNSA. The CDR3 consists of 18 residues. The CDR3: CASSSAPIAGDSTDTQYF. The CDR3 region has the DNA TGTGCCAGCAGCTCCGCACCAATAGCGGGAGACAGCACAGATACGCAGTATTTT. Combining the CDR3 with reference TRBV7-2 and TRBJ2-3 gives the whole variable domain GAGVSQSPSNKVTEKGKDVELRCDPISGHTALYWYRQSLGQGLEFLIYFQGNSAPDKSGLPSDRFSAERTGGSVSTLTIQRTQQEDSAVYLCASSSAPIAGDSTDTQYFGPGTRLTVL.

The chain links TRBV28 to TRBJ2-5; the D gene is possibly TRBD1 (6 bases). The CDR3 has 14 amino acids. The V end lost 6 bases, the J end lost 4 bases, and 15 bases lay between the germline ends. CDR1 and CDR2 (germline): MDHEN, SYDVKM. The CDR3 DNA follows: TGTGCCAGCAGCCGGACCACAGGGAGAGAGACCCAGTACTTC. It is translated as CASSRTTGRETQYF.